This T cell receptor beta chain derives from a study of cytomegalovirus exposure and HLA in healthy donors. Study-level information: The same platform as the approximately 670 first-cohort repertoires was used for the 130 or so validation repertoires, a later analysis reported. The study, taken as a whole, reports: According to a later analysis, TCR clusters from the first cohort tended to co-occur in the roughly 130 validation repertoires.

Only in-frame clones appear in the TCRdb table, and some are missing; sequencing was by immunoSEQ multiplex PCR. The data show approximately 90,000 clones, with around 96% seen just once and 0.78% held by the top ten. The donors were members of the validation cohort, which comprised roughly 130 subjects and was separate from the first cohort of 666 subjects. A note on this clone: Its antigen is currently unknown.

Germline values: CDR1 SGHVS, CDR2 FQNEAQ. The CDR3 consists of 15 residues. V lost 0 bases and J lost 3, with 11 bases in between. V gene TRBV7-8 combines with J gene TRBJ1-1; D may be TRBD1 (6 bases). The receptor's source is a man between 18 and 35 years old in good health and CMV-seronegative. Sequenced: PBMCs. The CDR3 is CASSLAPRGYTEAFF. The CDR3 region has the DNA TGTGCCAGCAGCTTAGCTCCAAGGGGGTACACTGAAGCTTTCTTT.